Following are 23 T cell receptor beta chains from one sample sequenced in a study of CD8 T cells in ankylosing spondylitis. One entry per CDR3 protein, called by TCRdb with MiXCR from the 5' RACE reads. The repertoire has roughly 250,000 distinct CDR3 sequences, roughly a tenth of them found once; the top ten carry around 3%. Material: blood, either unsorted or a sorted T cell fraction (not recorded which). The source of these receptors is a male donor with ankylosing spondylitis or in good health (not recorded which).

The table lists this clonotype with many counts. Sequence at one end of the junction differs from germline and may be a read error. The V and J genes are TRBV3-1 and TRBJ2-3; TRBD1 might be the D (6 bases). CDR3 length: 13 amino acids. The germline gives CDR1 LGHDT, CDR2 YNNKEL (reference sequence). CDR3 sequence reads: CASSQDSTDTQYF. In DNA, the CDR3 is TGCGCCAGCAGCCAGGACAGTACAGATACGCAGTATTTT.

This clonotype has more than one count but fewer than ten. The rearrangement links TRBV7-9 to TRBJ2-7; weak D call: TRBD2 (5 bases). Germline V gene sequence: CDR1 SEHNR, CDR2 FQNEAQ (reference sequence). This CDR3 is built from 13 residues. V was pared by 3 bases and J by 4 bases, with 10 bases between. The CDR3 loop is CASSFSSPYEQYF. The CDR3, as DNA: TGTGCCAGCAGCTTCTCTAGCCCATACGAGCAGTACTTC.

This clonotype showed up many times. This chain connects TRBV7-9 to TRBJ1-2; 8 nucleotides match TRBD1. V was clipped by 4 bases and J by 8 bases; unmatched bases: 12. CDR3 length equals 15 residues. Germline CDR1 is SEHNR and CDR2 is FQNEAQ (reference sequence). CDR3 sequence (DNA): TGTGCCAGCAGCTCCAATCCCAGGACAGGGACAGGCTACACCTTC. This translates into CASSSNPRTGTGYTF. Combining the CDR3 with reference TRBV7-9 and TRBJ1-2 gives the whole variable domain DTGVSQNPRHKITKRGQNVTFRCDPISEHNRLYWYRQTLGQGPEFLTYFQNEAQLEKSRLLSDRFSAERPKGSFSTLEIQRTEQGDSAMYLCASSSNPRTGTGYTFGSGTRLTVV.

There are a few counts of this clonotype. The chain links TRBV7-9 to TRBJ1-4; D gene unclear. CDR1 SEHNR and CDR2 FQNEAQ come from the germline V gene (reference sequence). The CDR3 has 15 amino acids. V lost 5 bases, J lost 2 bases, and 12 bases lay in between. CDR3 sequence: CASSIMEGTNEKLFF. In DNA form, the CDR3 reads TGTGCCAGCAGCATAATGGAGGGCACTAATGAAAAACTGTTTTTT.

This clonotype came up many times. The genes are TRBV12-3 or TRBV12-4 and TRBJ2-3, with 7 bases matching TRBD2. The CDR3 runs 14 residues. V shed 4 bases and J 2 bases; nucleotides not matched to a gene: 3. For the CDR3, the DNA is TGTGCCAGCAGTTCTAGCGGAACCACAGATACGCAGTATTTT. The encoded protein is CASSSSGTTDTQYF.

This clonotype was detected ten times or more. The chain recombines TRBV20-1 with TRBJ2-5, with 11 nucleotides matching TRBD2. V trimming: 4 bases; J trimming: 2 bases; junction bases outside the gene matches: 3. The germline CDR1 and CDR2 sequences are DFQATT and SNEGSKA (reference sequence). CDR3 length: 14 residues. CDR3 region: CSAIGTSGQETQYF. CDR3 nucleotide sequence: TGCAGTGCTATCGGGACTAGCGGACAAGAGACCCAGTACTTC.

The chain combines TRBV2 with TRBJ2-1; 7 nucleotides align to TRBD1. The CDR3 length is 20 residues. V was clipped by 6 bases and J by 0 bases; unmatched bases: 20. Germline loops: CDR1 SNHLY, CDR2 FYNNEI. As DNA, the CDR3 is TGTGCCAGCAGACCATTGGGACAGTGGCGTATTATCAGCTCCTACAATGAGCAGTTCTTC. Translated: CASRPLGQWRIISSYNEQFF.

The chain uses TRBV19 and TRBJ2-1; D gene unclear. CDR3 length equals 16 residues. The ends were cut back, 6 bases at V and 8 bases at J, with 23 bases in the middle. From germline, CDR1 is LNHDA and CDR2 SQIVND (reference sequence). In nucleotides, the CDR3 is TGTGCCAGTAGCTCGGGTAGGGCGGCTTTATTAGATGAGCAGTTCTTC. It specifies CASSSGRAALLDEQFF.

This clonotype has at least ten counts. This chain connects TRBV5-5 to TRBJ2-5, with D possibly TRBD1 on 6 matching bases. CDR1 is SGHKS, CDR2 YYEKEE, per germline (reference sequence). CDR3 length: 17 amino acids. V was trimmed by 2 bases and J by 2 bases, leaving 19 bases between them. The CDR3 loop reads CASSFHTGMSQQETQYF. The CDR3 DNA reads as TGTGCCAGCAGCTTCCACACAGGGATGTCCCAACAAGAGACCCAGTACTTC. The entire variable domain, with the rest obtained from reference TRBV5-5 and TRBJ2-5, is as follows: DAGVTQSPTHLIKTRGQQVTLRCSPISGHKSVSWYQQVLGQGPQFIFQYYEKEERGRGNFPDRFSARQFPNYSSELNVNALLLGDSALYLCASSFHTGMSQQETQYFGPGTRLLVL.

The sample holds many counts of this clonotype. The CDR3 here is CSARAWTSGTTLTDTQYF. CDR3 bases: TGCAGTGCTAGAGCCTGGACTAGCGGGACGACCCTCACAGATACGCAGTATTTT. The chain is built from TRBV20-1 and TRBJ2-3; 12 bases fit TRBD2. Germline CDR1 DFQATT, CDR2 SNEGSKA (reference sequence). The junction had 10 bases not matched to a gene; V was cut back by 1 base and J by 2 bases. The length of the CDR3 is 18 residues.

At least ten counts were recorded for this clonotype. The chain links TRBV20-1 to TRBJ1-2, with D perhaps matching TRBD1 (5 bases). CDR1 and CDR2 from the germline V gene are DFQATT and SNEGSKA (reference sequence). The CDR3 covers 12 residues. Trimming removed 4 bases at V and 8 bases at J, with 14 bases between. The CDR3 region has the DNA TGCAGTGCTATAGGTTCGCAGGGCGGCTACACCTTC. Amino acid sequence: CSAIGSQGGYTF.

This clonotype was picked up one time. A read error may explain this, as a much larger clone is one base away. The rearrangement links TRBV29-1 to TRBJ1-2; D is unclear. The CDR3 sequence is 11 residues long. Germline V gives CDR1 SQVTM, CDR2 ANQGSEA. CDR3 coding DNA: TGCAGCGTTGTCGGAATCTATGACTACACCTTC. It codes for CSVVGIYDYTF.

This rearrangement joins TRBV27 to TRBJ2-1; tentative D call: TRBD2 (6 bases). From germline, CDR1 is MNHEY and CDR2 SMNVEV (reference sequence). Trimming pared 7 bases from V and 1 base from J, leaving 14 bases between. The CDR3 extends over 15 amino acids. CDR3 coding DNA: TGTGCCAGCAACCAACGGGCGGGATCCTACAATGAGCAGTTCTTC. This sequence encodes CASNQRAGSYNEQFF.

This clonotype was counted at least ten times. This chain uses TRBV5-5 with TRBJ1-3; no definite D call. Deletions cut 5 bases from V and 4 bases from J, with 7 bases between. The CDR3 spans 12 residues. Germline V CDR1 and CDR2: SGHKS, YYEKEE (reference sequence). As DNA, the CDR3 is TGTGCCAGCAGATCCCCAGGAAACACCATATATTTT. Translated, it gives CASRSPGNTIYF.

This clonotype was detected ten times or more. V is TRBV4-1 and J is TRBJ2-2, with 8 bases identical to TRBD2. V was clipped by 5 bases and J by 6 bases; unmatched bases: 14. The CDR3 has 17 amino acids. Germline V gene sequence: CDR1 MGHRA, CDR2 YSYEKL. The CDR3 sequence: CASSDFAGGAGSGELFF. The CDR3, as DNA: TGCGCCAGCAGCGACTTTGCCGGGGGGGCCGGGTCCGGGGAGCTGTTTTTT.

There are many counts of this clonotype. The chain employs TRBV12-3 or TRBV12-4 and TRBJ2-3; 9 bases match TRBD2. V lost 5 bases and J lost 0; bases outside the gene matches: 9. The CDR3 has 17 amino acids. In DNA, the CDR3 is TGTGCCAGCAGTCAACCCGGCCTAGCGGGGAGCACAGATACGCAGTATTTT. Translation gives CASSQPGLAGSTDTQYF.

This clonotype was seen at least ten times. This chain joins TRBV5-1 and TRBJ2-2; 9 bases fit TRBD2. Losses at the gene ends were 4 bases for V and 7 bases for J; bases not matched to a gene: 5. Germline V gene lookup returns CDR1 SGHRS and CDR2 YFSETQ. The CDR3 covers 14 residues. The CDR3 is CASSGGLADGELFF. In DNA, the CDR3 is TGCGCCAGCAGCGGGGGACTAGCAGACGGGGAGCTGTTTTTT.

The rearrangement uses TRBV20-1 and TRBJ1-1; D is perhaps TRBD1 (6 bases). The CDR3 is made up of 14 amino acids. Germline loops: CDR1 DFQATT, CDR2 SNEGSKA (reference sequence). V dropped 1 base and J dropped 6 bases, with 15 bases sitting between them. CDR3 DNA: TGCAGTGCTAGAGCCGGGAGGGGGGGAGCTGAAGCTTTCTTT. Translation: CSARAGRGGAEAFF.

This clonotype was seen ten or more times. The chain is built from TRBV4-1 and TRBJ1-3, with D possibly matching TRBD1 (6 bases). Germline assignment: CDR1 MGHRA and CDR2 YSYEKL. V lost 1 base and J 5 bases, leaving 15 bases between the germline ends. This CDR3 region has 16 residues. This CDR3 is CASSQVDYGGRNTIYF. The CDR3 coding sequence is TGCGCCAGCAGCCAAGTGGATTACGGGGGCCGAAACACCATATATTTT.

By share, this clonotype ranks as medium-sized. The genes are TRBV5-1 and TRBJ2-7, with D possibly matching TRBD2 (5 bases). CDR1 is SGHRS and CDR2 is YFSETQ in the germline V gene. V lost 0 bases to trimming and J lost 0 bases, with 10 bases between them. The CDR3 extends over 15 amino acids. The CDR3 DNA follows: TGCGCCAGCAGCTTGGGGACTGCCGCCTCCTACGAGCAGTACTTC. Its protein product is CASSLGTAASYEQYF.

The V and J genes are TRBV24-1 and TRBJ2-2; D call uncertain. Germline assignment: CDR1 KGHDR and CDR2 SFDVKD. Trimming pared 3 bases from V and 7 bases from J, leaving 11 bases between. This CDR3 contains 14 residues. CDR3 protein: CATSDTGNYGELFF. In DNA, the CDR3 is TGTGCCACCAGTGATACCGGCAACTACGGGGAGCTGTTTTTT.

This clonotype showed up just a few times. The V call is TRBV20-1, the J call TRBJ2-7, with D perhaps matching TRBD1 or TRBD2 (5 bases each). The V end was cut by 3 bases, the J end by 2 bases, with 5 bases between. The CDR3 spans 11 residues. CDR1 and CDR2 from the germline V gene are DFQATT and SNEGSKA (reference sequence). CDR3 loop: CSARGPYEQYF. The CDR3 nucleotides read TGCAGTGCTAGGGGACCCTACGAGCAGTACTTC.

This clonotype was found many times. CDR3 loop: CSAPPGISSTDTQYF. CDR3 coding DNA: TGCAGTGCTCCCCCAGGGATCTCTAGCACAGATACGCAGTATTTT. The V and J genes are TRBV20-1 and TRBJ2-3; D is perhaps TRBD1 (5 bases). The CDR3 length is 15 residues. Germline CDR1 and CDR2: DFQATT and SNEGSKA (reference sequence). V lost 5 bases and J 0 bases, leaving 15 bases between the germline ends.